Below, 15 T cell receptor beta chains from the same sample are listed, as sequenced in a study of T cell changes during pregnancy in multiple sclerosis. Assay used: immunoSEQ multiplex PCR; TCRdb lists only in-frame clones, some missing. The table has some 56,000 clones, 80% to 95% seen once. The source was peripheral blood, collected in the third trimester of pregnancy. All receptors derive from a female donor in good health, enrolled as a control in a pregnancy study.

The CDR3 DNA reads TGTGCCAGCAGCCCAAACCGGGACAGGGTAAATGAAAAACTGTTTTTT. Translation: CASSPNRDRVNEKLFF. This chain uses TRBV7-9 with TRBJ1-4; 9 positions agree with TRBD1. Losses at the gene ends were 5 bases for V and 5 bases for J; bases not matched to a gene: 9. Per germline, CDR1 SEHNR and CDR2 FQNEAQ (reference sequence). This CDR3 contains 16 residues.

This clone was detected a few times. J is TRBJ2-1 and V is TRBV5-1; 12 bases are shared with TRBD2. Germline trimming cut 0 bases from V and 7 bases from J; bases unmatched to any gene: 5. CDR1 is SGHRS and CDR2 is YFSETQ in the germline V gene. CDR3 size: 16 residues. CDR3: CASSLGGLAGENEQFF. In nucleotides, the CDR3 is TGCGCCAGCAGCTTGGGGGGACTAGCGGGTGAGAATGAGCAGTTCTTC. Together with reference TRBV5-1 and TRBJ2-1, the CDR3 gives the full variable domain: KAGVTQTPRYLIKTRGQQVTLSCSPISGHRSVSWYQQTPGQGLQFLFEYFSETQRNKGNFPGRFSGRQFSNSRSEMNVSTLELGDSALYLCASSLGGLAGENEQFFGPGTRLTVL.

The chain joins TRBV4-1 to TRBJ1-2, with 11 bases that match TRBD1. The CDR3 length is 15 residues. The V gene end was trimmed by 2 bases and the J gene end by 4 bases; junction bases not matched to a gene: 3. Germline V gives CDR1 MGHRA, CDR2 YSYEKL. Here the CDR3 reads CASSQMGQGGYGYTF. In DNA, the CDR3 is TGCGCCAGCAGCCAAATGGGACAGGGGGGCTATGGCTACACCTTC.

The chain has TRBV27 and TRBJ2-4; 9 bases line up with TRBD1. V gave up 5 bases and J gave up 4 bases; unmatched junction bases: 9. This CDR3 is 16 amino acids long. CDR1 MNHEY and CDR2 SMNVEV come from the germline V gene (reference sequence). This CDR3 reads CASSMGGQGIKNIQYF. In nucleotides, the CDR3 is TGTGCCAGCAGTATGGGGGGACAGGGCATTAAAAACATTCAGTACTTC.

The V gene is TRBV9, the J gene TRBJ2-1; 15 bases align to TRBD2. The V gene end was trimmed by 3 bases and the J gene end by 2 bases; junction bases not matched to a gene: 0. Germline CDR1 reads SGDLS; CDR2 reads YYNGEE. The CDR3 is made up of 16 amino acids. The CDR3 bases are TGTGCCAGCAGCGGGACTAGCGGGAGGGCCTACAATGAGCAGTTCTTC. Translation: CASSGTSGRAYNEQFF.

V and J are TRBV5-4 and TRBJ1-2; TRBD1 matches at 8 bases. The trim removed 5 bases at V and 6 bases at J, leaving 3 bases unmatched. Germline-derived CDR1 and CDR2 are SGHNT and YYREEE (reference sequence). The CDR3 length is 12 residues. The CDR3 DNA reads as TGTGCCAGCAGGGGACAGGAAGATGGCTACACCTTC. This sequence encodes CASRGQEDGYTF.

This clone was detected once. V and J are TRBV6-5 and TRBJ1-5; the D gene is possibly TRBD1 (6 bases). The CDR3 length is 15 residues. Germline V gene data show CDR1 as MNHEY and CDR2 as SVGAGI. V gave up 4 bases and J gave up 3 bases, with 13 bases separating them. CDR3: CASSLSYRDNQPQHF. The CDR3 region has the DNA TGTGCCAGCAGTTTATCTTACAGGGACAATCAGCCCCAGCATTTT.

The chain combines TRBV19 with TRBJ1-1; D unresolved. Germline CDR1 and CDR2: LNHDA and SQIVND (reference sequence). Trimming removed 8 bases from V and 1 base from J, with 11 bases in between. The length of the CDR3 is 13 residues. The CDR3 loop is CASEAQTNTEAFF. Written as DNA, the CDR3 is TGTGCCAGTGAGGCGCAGACGAACACTGAAGCTTTCTTT.

V and J are TRBV5-1 and TRBJ1-4; 10 bases are shared with TRBD1. The CDR3 runs 19 residues. Germline V gene lookup returns CDR1 SGHRS and CDR2 YFSETQ. V lost 7 bases and J lost 0; bases outside the gene matches: 15. For the CDR3, the DNA is TGCGCCAGCCGGCCGGGGACAGGGGCGTTTCATGCAACTAATGAAAAACTGTTTTTT. Its translation: CASRPGTGAFHATNEKLFF.

The chain links TRBV10-3 to TRBJ2-1; 9 bases are shared with TRBD1. Trimming at V came to 8 bases and at J to 9 bases, leaving 14 bases not matched to a gene. CDR1 ENHRY and CDR2 SYGVKD come from the germline V gene. The CDR3 runs 15 residues. This chain's CDR3 is CAICRGDREGSEQFF. The CDR3 coding sequence is TGTGCCATCTGTAGGGGGGACAGGGAAGGAAGTGAGCAGTTCTTC.

V usage is TRBV2 and J usage is TRBJ2-1, with D perhaps matching TRBD2 (6 bases). V lost 3 bases and J lost 10, with 10 bases in between. The V gene's germline CDR1 is SNHLY and CDR2 FYNNEI. CDR3 size: 12 residues. CDR3 protein: CASSDGTLEQFF. The CDR3 nucleotides read TGTGCCAGCAGTGACGGGACTCTAGAGCAGTTCTTC.

The V call is TRBV29-1, the J call TRBJ2-4, with 9 positions matching TRBD1. Per germline, CDR1 SQVTM and CDR2 ANQGSEA. The CDR3 contains 16 residues. After removal of 7 bases from V and 0 bases from J, the junction contained 10 bases not matched to a gene. CDR3 residues: CSGVGQGPLAKNIQYF. In DNA form, the CDR3 reads TGCAGCGGGGTAGGACAGGGGCCCCTAGCCAAAAACATTCAGTACTTC. The full variable domain, rest sourced from reference TRBV29-1 and TRBJ2-4, is SAVISQKPSRDICQRGTSLTIQCQVDSQVTMMFWYRQQPGQSLTLIATANQGSEATYESGFVIDKFPISRPNLTFSTLTVSNMSPEDSSIYLCSGVGQGPLAKNIQYFGAGTRLSVL.

For the CDR3, the DNA is TGTGCCAGCAGTGACTCGGCAAGCACAGATACGCAGTATTTT. Translating it yields CASSDSASTDTQYF. The chain joins TRBV6-4 to TRBJ2-3; no clear D gene. This CDR3 has 14 amino acids. Germline V CDR1 and CDR2: MRHNA, SNTAGT. Trimming removed 0 bases from V and 0 bases from J, with 4 bases in between.

In the case of this clone: The germline gene is not matched at one end of the junction; a read error may be the cause. The CDR3, as DNA: TGTGCCAACAGTGAAGAGGGGGCAGGGGCAGATACGCAGTATTTT. It translates to CANSEEGAGADTQYF. The chain combines TRBV2 with TRBJ2-3; TRBD1 agrees at 7 bases. CDR1 and CDR2 (germline): SNHLY, FYNNEI. The CDR3 is 15 amino acids.

This clone was recorded a few times. J is TRBJ1-1 and V is TRBV2; 9 bases match TRBD1. The J segment lost 0 bases and the V segment lost 1 base, leaving 0 bases of the junction unmatched. Germline V gene sequence: CDR1 SNHLY, CDR2 FYNNEI. The CDR3 has 15 residues. Written as DNA, the CDR3 is TGTGCCAGCAGTGAAGGGACAGGGGTGAACACTGAAGCTTTCTTT. Translation: CASSEGTGVNTEAFF.